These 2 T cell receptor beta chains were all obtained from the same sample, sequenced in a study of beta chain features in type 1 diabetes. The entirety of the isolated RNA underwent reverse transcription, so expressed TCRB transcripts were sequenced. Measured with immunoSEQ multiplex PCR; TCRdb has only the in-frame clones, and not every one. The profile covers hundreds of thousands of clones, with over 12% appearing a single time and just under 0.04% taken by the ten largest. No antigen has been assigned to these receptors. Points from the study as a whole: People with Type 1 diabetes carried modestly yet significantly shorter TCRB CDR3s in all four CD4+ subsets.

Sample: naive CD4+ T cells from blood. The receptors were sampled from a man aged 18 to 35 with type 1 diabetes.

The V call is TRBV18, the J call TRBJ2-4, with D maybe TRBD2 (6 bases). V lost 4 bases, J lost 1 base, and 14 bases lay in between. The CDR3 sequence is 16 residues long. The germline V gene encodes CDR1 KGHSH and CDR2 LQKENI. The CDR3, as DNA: TGTGCCAGCTCACAAGAGGGCCGGGGGGCCAAAAACATTCAGTACTTC. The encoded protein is CASSQEGRGAKNIQYF. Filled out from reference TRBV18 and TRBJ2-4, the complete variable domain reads NAGVMQNPRHLVRRRGQEARLRCSPMKGHSHVYWYRQLPEEGLKFMVYLQKENIIDESGMPKERFSAEFPKEGPSILRIQQVVRGDSAAYFCASSQEGRGAKNIQYFGAGTRLSVL.

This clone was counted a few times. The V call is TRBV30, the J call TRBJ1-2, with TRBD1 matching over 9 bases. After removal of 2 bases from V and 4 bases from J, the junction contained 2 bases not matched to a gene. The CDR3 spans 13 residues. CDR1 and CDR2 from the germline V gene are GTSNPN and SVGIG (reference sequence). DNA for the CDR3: TGTGCCTGGAGTCTGGGACAGGGCTATGGCTACACCTTC. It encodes CAWSLGQGYGYTF.